This TCR beta chain came from a study of beta chain features in type 1 diabetes. This CDR3 has 15 residues. V lost 6 bases to trimming and J lost 4 bases; unmatched junction nucleotides: 10. Germline CDR1 reads MNHNS; CDR2 reads SASEGT. Sequenced material consisted of expressed TCRB transcripts (all of the isolated RNA was reverse transcribed). The table came from immunoSEQ multiplex PCR; TCRdb's copy has only in-frame clones and leaves some out. In the table there are over 600,000 clones, 9.5% to 15% of which are singletons. In this sample, this clone turned up a few times. Antigen specificity is unknown. The study, taken as a whole, reports: There was a moderate but significant shortening of TCRB CDR3s in all four CD4+ subsets of Type 1 diabetes patients. VDJ junctions from type 1 diabetes patients carried fewer insertions and larger deletions.

Sequencing was done on a sample of naive CD4+ T cells from blood. The sequence came from a man aged 25 to 40 with type 1 diabetes. The chain recombines TRBV6-1 with TRBJ2-3; TRBD1 matches at 7 bases. CDR3 nucleotide sequence: TGTGCCAGCAGCGATTCGATCCAGGGGGCAGATACGCAGTATTTT. Its translation: CASSDSIQGADTQYF.